The rows below give T cell receptor beta chains drawn from one sample of a study of T cells in Graves' hyperthyroidism and ophthalmopathy. MiXCR was run by TCRdb on the multiplex PCR reads, yielding one entry per CDR3 protein. The data show fewer than 750,000 distinct CDR3 sequences, around 46% seen once. Sequencing input: peripheral blood or thyroid tissue (not recorded which). The receptors derive from a woman in her late teens or twenties with Graves' hyperthyroidism. Both conserved end residues are part of each CDR3.

>TRBJ1-1|TRBV12-3/TRBV12-4
CASSFRGRGTEAFF
>TRBJ1-1|TRBV11-3
CASSYAGDTEAFF
>TRBJ1-2|TRBV12-3/TRBV12-4
CASKGQNYGYTF
>TRBJ1-1|TRBV7-3
CASSFERGEAFF
>TRBJ2-7|TRBV20-1
CSATKRVGTYEQYF
>TRBJ2-7|TRBV2
CASRGNRGFVDEQYF
>TRBJ2-7|TRBV10-3
CAAYEQHF
>TRBJ2-5|TRBV11-2
CASRHGNQETQYF
>TRBJ1-4|TRBV7-2
CASSLWQGVSGKLFF
>TRBJ1-6|TRBV2
CASSGPGTGYNSPLHF
>TRBJ1-5|TRBV10-1
CASSGVQAGPQPQHF
>TRBJ2-7|TRBV29-1
CSLGDDRNEQYF
>TRBJ1-3|TRBV5-1
CASSLDGDTGNTIYF
>TRBJ1-5|TRBV7-9
CASSPSNQPQHF
>TRBJ1-6|TRBV4-2
CASSQDYEDSPLHF
>TRBJ1-4|TRBV29-1
CSVSSGTSVEKLFF
>TRBJ1-1|TRBV7-9
CASSSLGGPEAFF
>TRBJ1-1|TRBV7-3
CASSRGTGEMTEAFF
>TRBJ1-4|TRBV9
CASSVSENEKLFF
>TRBJ2-3|TRBV7-3
CASSLYGVTTDTQYF
>TRBJ2-7|TRBV4-1
CASSQGAGITYEQYF
>TRBJ2-5|TRBV7-9
CASRQGILGETQYF
>TRBJ1-6|TRBV20-1
CSPVQGLYNSPLHF
>TRBJ1-2|TRBV10-3
CAISEGQKKENYGYTF
>TRBJ2-7|TRBV7-3
CASRGRGSAYEQYF
>TRBJ2-7|TRBV12-3/TRBV12-4
CASSATGAAGYEQYF
>TRBJ2-7|TRBV27
CASSLLHGYEQYF
>TRBJ2-1|TRBV24-1
CATSDSGGNYNEQFF
>TRBJ1-1|TRBV12-3/TRBV12-4
CASSPRDRVRTEAFF
>TRBJ2-1|TRBV7-9
CASSLEWTPYNEQFF
>TRBJ2-7|TRBV29-1
CSVDVRNEQYF
>TRBJ2-2|TRBV2
CASQGATTGELFF
>TRBJ2-7|TRBV15
CATSRDITGWDNEQYF
>TRBJ1-1|TRBV19
CASSIAFGTPREAFF
>TRBJ2-5|TRBV12-3/TRBV12-4
CASSPASGGQETQYF
>TRBJ2-1|TRBV15
CASSLVASGRVNNEQFF
>TRBJ1-4|TRBV6-5
CASSPRPPGHEKLFF
>TRBJ1-6|TRBV20-1
CSARNTGASPLHF
>TRBJ2-7|TRBV11-2
CASSSRTSSGEQYF
>TRBJ2-5|TRBV20-1
CSARDTAKGAQYF